This T cell receptor (beta chain) comes out of a study of T cell repertoires in cytomegalovirus infection. About the study: Both a matching HLA type and CMV infection were indicated by public TCR beta signatures.

This clonotype was counted many times. Its target is not known. Study conclusions and caveats: Identification of carriers of CMV plus the relevant HLA was performed using cumulative public TCR beta family frequency. CMV-specific HLA-C-restricted TCR beta clonotypes dominated the ex vivo response.

TCRdb itself ran the reads through MiXCR, one entry per CDR3 protein. The table lists about 150,000 distinct CDR3 sequences, around 30% of them singletons, with 45% to 55% in the top ten. The length of the CDR3 is 15 residues. Germline lookup yields CDR1 MNHEY and CDR2 SVGAGI. The junction had 8 bases not matched to a gene; V was cut back by 6 bases and J by 2 bases. The starting material was CD8+ T cells from cultured PBMCs, obtained from culture after CMV antigen stimulation. The clonotype originates from a human donor in good health (CMV status not recorded). Some clones in this sample may be carry-over from other donors' samples. The chain carries TRBV6-5 and TRBJ2-7; 9 nucleotides align to TRBD1. CDR3 nucleotide sequence: TGTGCCAGCAGCAAACAGGGGGCGCTTCCCTACGAGCAGTACTTC. Translating gives CASSKQGALPYEQYF.